This is a list of T cell receptor beta chains from one sample in a study of blood T cell repertoires in COVID-19. Clones were sequenced by immunoSEQ multiplex PCR, and TCRdb holds only the in-frame ones, with some missing. The sample lists about 55,000 clones; roughly 88% were seen once. Sequenced: peripheral blood. All receptors come from a man of 80 years or more with acute or convalescent COVID-19. Both conserved end residues are part of each CDR3. A D gene is named only where the DNA matches it firmly. Expanded clones are given a class, and other clones once, few, many or no size at all.

D	length	V	size	J	CDR3	DNA
NA	14	TRBV11-2	NA	TRBJ1-2	CASSSVGGLNGYTF	TGTGCCAGCAGCTCGGTGGGGGGTCTGAATGGCTACACCTTC
NA	12	TRBV30	NA	TRBJ1-1	CAFQPRSPEAFF	TGTGCATTCCAACCCAGATCTCCTGAAGCTTTCTTT
TRBD1	13	TRBV6-2/TRBV6-3	NA	TRBJ2-7	CASSRDSLYEQYF	TGTGCCAGCAGTCGGGACAGCCTCTACGAGCAGTACTTC
NA	12	TRBV11-2	NA	TRBJ2-1	CASSLGTGEQFF	TGTGCCAGCAGCTTAGGAACTGGTGAGCAGTTCTTC
NA	20	TRBV5-5	NA	TRBJ1-5	CASSLASTGQPPYSNQPQHF	TGTGCCAGCAGCTTGGCCTCGACAGGCCAACCACCGTATAGCAATCAGCCCCAGCATTTT
NA	14	TRBV5-6	NA	TRBJ2-1	CASSKRASYNEQFF	TGTGCCAGCAGCAAGAGGGCGAGTTACAATGAGCAGTTCTTC
NA	14	TRBV9	NA	TRBJ1-5	CASARLADNQPQHF	TGTGCCAGCGCGAGACTCGCAGACAATCAGCCCCAGCATTTT
TRBD1	15	TRBV28	NA	TRBJ2-2	CAADPGQGFTGELFF	TGTGCCGCCGATCCGGGACAGGGGTTCACCGGGGAGCTGTTTTTT
TRBD1	15	TRBV7-9	NA	TRBJ1-2	CASSLTGQGVHGYTF	TGTGCCAGCAGCTTAACGGGACAGGGCGTTCATGGCTACACCTTC
NA	14	TRBV10-3	NA	TRBJ1-2	CAIRGSQDPYGYTF	TGTGCCATCAGGGGGTCACAGGACCCGTATGGCTACACCTTC
TRBD1	18	TRBV3-1/TRBV3-2	NA	TRBJ1-2	CASSQAPGQGQLNYGYTF	TGTGCCAGCAGCCAAGCCCCCGGACAGGGACAACTCAACTATGGCTACACCTTC
NA	18	TRBV5-4	NA	TRBJ2-2	CASAPAGGGDHSTGELFF	TGTGCCAGCGCTCCCGCCGGAGGGGGGGACCACTCCACCGGGGAGCTGTTTTTT
TRBD1	14	TRBV18	few	TRBJ1-1	CASSPGQGRTEAFF	TGTGCCAGCTCACCCGGACAGGGAAGGACTGAAGCTTTCTTT
TRBD1	15	TRBV24-1	NA	TRBJ2-1	CATSDPGQPYNEQFF	TGTGCCACCAGTGACCCGGGACAGCCATACAATGAGCAGTTCTTC
NA	12	TRBV2	NA	TRBJ2-1	CASSSDRHKQFF	TGTGCCAGCAGTTCAGACAGACACAAGCAGTTCTTC
NA	13	TRBV6-1	NA	TRBJ1-1	CASSEVGGTEAFF	TGTGCCAGCAGTGAAGTAGGGGGTACTGAAGCTTTCTTT
NA	14	TRBV2	few	TRBJ1-2	CASSEAYGVGGYTF	TGTGCCAGCAGTGAAGCTTACGGCGTGGGCGGCTACACCTTC
NA	15	TRBV5-5	NA	TRBJ2-2	CASSFGGRDTGELFF	TGTGCCAGCAGCTTTGGGGGCAGGGACACCGGGGAGCTGTTTTTT
NA	13	TRBV7-8	NA	TRBJ2-5	CASSPRRRETQYF	TGTGCCAGCAGCCCACGTCGGAGGGAGACCCAGTACTTC
NA	14	TRBV19	once	TRBJ2-5	CASSMSGDQETQYF	TGTGCCAGTAGTATGTCAGGGGACCAAGAGACCCAGTACTTC
NA	13	TRBV6-5	once	TRBJ1-1	CASSRGGDTEAFF	TGTGCCAGCAGTCGAGGGGGGGACACTGAAGCTTTCTTT
NA	12	TRBV2	NA	TRBJ1-2	CASSQDTGGYTF	TGTGCCAGCAGTCAGGATACGGGGGGCTACACCTTC
NA	16	TRBV18	NA	TRBJ2-1	CASSPPGNRDYNEQFF	TGTGCCAGCTCACCGCCGGGGAACAGGGATTACAATGAGCAGTTCTTC
TRBD1	14	TRBV3-1/TRBV3-2	NA	TRBJ2-6	CASSRTGGANVLTF	TGTGCCAGCAGCCGGACAGGCGGGGCCAACGTCCTGACTTTC
TRBD1	14	TRBV4-1	NA	TRBJ1-2	CASSSTGTGYGYTF	TGCGCCAGCAGTTCCACCGGGACAGGGTATGGCTACACCTTC
NA	17	TRBV4-1	NA	TRBJ2-2	CASSQDSSRLNTGELFF	TGCGCCAGCAGCCAAGACTCTTCGAGACTGAACACCGGGGAGCTGTTTTTT
NA	16	TRBV2	NA	TRBJ1-2	CASSEAGDRLFKSYTF	TGTGCCAGCAGTGAAGCGGGTGACAGGTTATTTAAGAGCTACACCTTC
NA	14	TRBV7-2	few	TRBJ2-1	CASSLVSSYNEQFF	TGTGCCAGCAGCTTAGTGAGCTCCTACAATGAGCAGTTCTTC
TRBD2	16	TRBV7-7	NA	TRBJ2-5	CASSASQRGGQETQYF	TGTGCTAGCAGCGCAAGCCAGCGGGGGGGCCAAGAGACCCAGTACTTC
NA	13	TRBV19	NA	TRBJ2-3	CASSIQTTGTQYF	TGTGCCAGTAGTATCCAGACTACTGGTACGCAGTATTTT
NA	15	TRBV5-6	NA	TRBJ1-5	CASSLGQISNQPQHF	TGTGCCAGCAGCTTGGGGCAGATTAGCAATCAGCCCCAGCATTTT
TRBD1	14	TRBV5-1	NA	TRBJ1-1	CASRRTGMNTEAFF	TGCGCCAGCAGACGGACAGGCATGAACACTGAAGCTTTCTTT
NA	13	TRBV5-1	once	TRBJ2-7	CASSSGGLYEQYF	TGCGCCAGCTCATCGGGGGGCCTCTACGAGCAGTACTTC
TRBD1	16	TRBV12-5	NA	TRBJ2-3	CASGFGGGQGTDTQYF	TGTGCTAGTGGTTTTGGGGGAGGACAGGGGACAGATACGCAGTATTTT
NA	15	TRBV9	NA	TRBJ1-1	CASSPRRVLNTEAFF	TGTGCCAGCAGCCCCCGGCGGGTCCTGAACACTGAAGCTTTCTTT
NA	15	TRBV25-1	NA	TRBJ1-1	CASSEQGRANTEAFF	TGTGCCAGCAGTGAACAGGGCCGGGCGAACACTGAAGCTTTCTTT
NA	12	TRBV11-2	medium-sized	TRBJ1-3	CASSSGGNTIYF	TGTGCCAGCAGCTCAGGGGGAAACACCATATATTTT
NA	16	TRBV7-9	NA	TRBJ1-2	CASSLEVRDSAAGYTF	TGTGCCAGCAGCTTAGAAGTCCGCGACAGCGCTGCCGGCTACACCTTC
NA	14	TRBV9	NA	TRBJ2-4	CASSPGDAKNIQYF	TGTGCCAGCAGTCCCGGAGACGCCAAAAACATTCAGTACTTC
NA	16	TRBV21-1	NA	TRBJ1-2	CASSNRDRGDDYGYTF	TGTGCCAGCAGCAACCGAGACAGGGGAGACGACTATGGCTACACCTTC
NA	14	TRBV15	few	TRBJ1-5	CATSREQVRQPQHF	TGTGCCACCAGCAGAGAACAGGTTCGGCAGCCCCAGCATTTT
NA	14	TRBV6-5	NA	TRBJ2-7	CASSSTAISYEQYF	TGTGCCAGCAGTTCTACAGCTATCTCCTACGAGCAGTACTTC
TRBD2	13	TRBV6-6	NA	TRBJ2-5	CASSRREEETQYF	TGTGCCAGCAGTCGCCGGGAGGAAGAGACCCAGTACTTC
TRBD2	13	TRBV29-1	NA	TRBJ2-7	CSVGLALSYEQYF	TGCAGCGTGGGACTAGCGCTCTCCTACGAGCAGTACTTC
NA	20	TRBV13	NA	TRBJ1-6	CASSFSWRILVGGEGSPLHF	TGTGCCAGCAGCTTTTCATGGAGGATCCTTGTCGGGGGTGAGGGTTCACCCCTCCACTTT
TRBD2	16	TRBV4-2	once	TRBJ2-5	CASSQAGGGAGETQYF	TGTGCCAGCAGCCAAGCGGGCGGGGGGGCAGGCGAGACCCAGTACTTC
TRBD2	21	TRBV28	NA	TRBJ2-3	CASTHSGTRNPYFISTDTQYF	TGTGCCAGCACTCATTCCGGGACTAGAAACCCCTATTTTATTAGCACAGATACGCAGTATTTT